This T cell receptor (beta chain) was identified in a study of shared clonotypes between healthy human individuals. Findings of the study overall: The donor pool, a small one, limited the genetic and exposure-history diversity represented.

The length of the CDR3 is 14 residues. Trimming removed 1 base at V and 2 bases at J, with 7 bases between. Germline CDR1 SGHVS, CDR2 FQNEAQ. With respect to this clone: No antigen is known for it.

Libraries were prepared by immunoSEQ multiplex PCR; TCRdb keeps only in-frame clonotypes and omits some of them. Of over 1.5 million clones listed, 95% to 99% are singletons. Sample: naive CD4+ T cells sorted from blood. As for subset: CD45RA+ positively selected. This clonotype was obtained from a man aged 30 to 39 in good health. This chain uses TRBV7-8 with TRBJ2-3, with a possible D match to TRBD2 (6 bases). The CDR3 nucleotides read TGTGCCAGCAGCTTAGGACTAGACACAGATACGCAGTATTTT. Translation gives CASSLGLDTDTQYF. The full variable domain, in which reference TRBV7-8 and TRBJ2-3 provide the parts outside the CDR3, is GAGVSQSPRYKVAKRGQDVALRCDPISGHVSLFWYQQALGQGPEFLTYFQNEAQLDKSGLPSDRFFAERPEGSVSTLKIQRTQQEDSAVYLCASSLGLDTDTQYFGPGTRLTVL.